This is a list of T cell receptor beta chains from one sample in a study of blood T cell repertoires in COVID-19. Using immunoSEQ multiplex PCR, the repertoire was profiled, and TCRdb retains in-frame clones only, with some absent. The table lists 85,000 to 90,000 clones, around 80% of them singletons. Sequencing was done on a sample of peripheral blood. Source of these receptors: a woman of 80 years or more with active or convalescent COVID-19. Both conserved end residues are part of each CDR3. D genes are given only for firm matches. Clone size is given for some rows only: seen once, a few or many times, or a class if the clone is expanded.

TRBV19	.	TRBJ2-1	.	TGTGCCAGTAGTATAGGGGGCATCATCACCTACAATGAGCAGTTCTTC	CASSIGGIITYNEQFF
TRBV28	TRBD1	TRBJ2-7	.	TGTGCCAGCAGCCGGACAGGGAGAATCTACGAGCAGTACTTC	CASSRTGRIYEQYF
TRBV27	TRBD2	TRBJ2-5	few	TGTGCCAGCAGTCCCAGAGGACTAGCGGGAGAGACCCAGTACTTC	CASSPRGLAGETQYF
TRBV5-1	.	TRBJ2-1	.	TGCGCCAGCAGCTTGGAATACACGAGGACCAGGCCGGGAGAGCAGTTCTTC	CASSLEYTRTRPGEQFF
TRBV5-1	TRBD1	TRBJ2-7	.	TGCGCCAGCAGCCCAGGACAGGGGAACGAGCAGTACTTC	CASSPGQGNEQYF
TRBV28	TRBD1	TRBJ2-7	.	TGTGCCAGCAGTTCCCGACAGGGGGGGTTCTACGAGCAGTACTTC	CASSSRQGGFYEQYF
TRBV11-1	.	TRBJ1-2	once	TGTGCCAGCAGCTTAGACGGGAACATTGGCTACACCTTC	CASSLDGNIGYTF
TRBV7-2	TRBD1	TRBJ2-7	few	TGTGCCAGCAGCTTGGGACAGGGGGCTTACGAGCAGTACTTC	CASSLGQGAYEQYF
TRBV6-4	TRBD1	TRBJ2-7	.	TGTGCCAGCAGTGACGGGACAGGGGGGGAGCAGTACTTC	CASSDGTGGEQYF
TRBV7-3	.	TRBJ2-6	.	TGTGCCAGCAGCTCCAGCAGGGGTCCAGGGGCCAACGTCCTGACTTTC	CASSSSRGPGANVLTF
TRBV18	TRBD1	TRBJ1-4	.	TGTGCCAGCTCATCGGAGAGGGACAGTCGGAATGAAAAACTGTTTTTT	CASSSERDSRNEKLFF
TRBV30	.	TRBJ1-1	.	TGTGCCTGGAGTCTCGCGGGGGGAACTGAAGCTTTCTTT	CAWSLAGGTEAFF
TRBV5-8	TRBD2	TRBJ2-4	few	TGTGCCAGCAGCCTCGGACTAGCGGGTCTGGCGAACATTCAGTACTTC	CASSLGLAGLANIQYF
TRBV19	TRBD1	TRBJ2-5	many	TGTGCCAGTAGTAAACCGGGACAGGGGGCCCGAGAGACCCAGTACTTC	CASSKPGQGARETQYF
TRBV10-2	.	TRBJ1-2	.	TGCGCCAGCAGCGTCAGTAACTATGGCTACACCTTC	CASSVSNYGYTF
TRBV2	.	TRBJ1-1	.	TGTGCCAGCATTCGCCGGGGATCAGGGGACACTGAAGCTTTCTTT	CASIRRGSGDTEAFF
TRBV19	TRBD2	TRBJ2-7	.	TGTGCCAGTAGTATAGGACTAGCTAGCGACGAGCAGTACTTC	CASSIGLASDEQYF
TRBV7-8	.	TRBJ1-5	.	TGTGCCAGCAGCTTAGGCGGCATTAGCAATCAGCCCCAGCATTTT	CASSLGGISNQPQHF
TRBV11-2	TRBD1	TRBJ1-2	.	TGTGCCAGCAGCTTCGGTCAGGGGGCGGACTATGGCTACACCTTC	CASSFGQGADYGYTF
TRBV5-6	TRBD1	TRBJ2-3	few	TGTGCCAGCAGCTTTGGGACAGGGTTTGATACGCAGTATTTT	CASSFGTGFDTQYF
TRBV25-1	TRBD1	TRBJ1-6	.	TGTGCCAGCAAGAGGGGGCAGAACTATAATTCACCCCTCCACTTT	CASKRGQNYNSPLHF
TRBV11-3	.	TRBJ2-7	.	TGTGCCAGCAGCCTCGGGCGGGTGGGTGAGCAGTACTTC	CASSLGRVGEQYF